Following are 24 T cell receptor beta chains from one sample sequenced in a study of tissue T cells after allogeneic stem cell transplantation (dated 2022 in TCRdb). This specimen's time point label, per the study, means: mouse harvest day 7 after allogeneic transplant. Mouse grafts consisting of 10^7 T-cell-depleted bone marrow cells combined with 10^6 splenic CD5+ T cells were administered by tail vein injection. Library generation was performed with the immunoSEQ multiplex PCR assay. Entries here come from immuneACCESS through TCRdb and include only in-frame sequences with V and J called. Some clones fail to appear in such tables; in the studies checked, an unresolved V gene covers under half of the shortfall, and the cause of the remainder is unknown. Recorded for this sample are several thousand clones; approximately 46% of them occurred a single time. The ten largest clones take up around 7% of the sample.

What was sequenced was gut tissue. These receptors originate from a female BALB/c mouse given C57BL/6 T cells with graft-versus-host disease after an allogeneic hematopoietic cell transplant.

In the case of this clone: The germline and genes are mouse ones. The sequence runs out 1 residue before the end of the CDR3; the remainder is reconstructed from the germline J gene. The V and J genes are TRBV13-3 and TRBJ2-5, with a tentative D call TRBD1 (6 bases). Between the trimmed V and J ends, which lost 4 bases and 3 bases, there was a span of 12 bases. The CDR3 contains 14 residues. Germline CDR1 NNHDY, CDR2 SYVADS. CDR3 bases read: TGTGCCAGCAGTCTGAGGGACAAACAAGACACCCAGTAC. Its translation is CASSLRDKQDTQY. The CDR3 as a whole reads CASSLRDKQDTQYF.

Only a few counts were recorded for this clone. Gene names are the mouse ones. The CDR3 end lies 1 residue beyond the end of the read and is filled in from the germline J gene. This chain links TRBV16 with TRBJ2-1; TRBD2 might be the D (5 bases). The germline V gene encodes CDR1 SGHSA and CDR2 FRNQAP. This CDR3 is built from 14 residues. V was trimmed by 2 bases and J by 0 bases, leaving 5 bases between them. The CDR3 bases that were read are TGTGCAAGCAGCTTATGGGGTAACTATGCTGAGCAGTTC. As protein: CASSLWGNYAEQF. The full CDR3 protein is CASSLWGNYAEQFF.

As concerns this clone: Gene names are mouse gene names. The sequenced fragment ends 1 residue before the CDR3 boundary, so the rest is inferred from the germline J gene. This chain links TRBV5 with TRBJ2-4, with 9 bases identical to TRBD1. In germline, CDR1 is LGHNA, CDR2 YNLKQL (reference sequence). CDR3 length: 18 amino acids. The V segment lost 0 bases and the J segment 0 bases; nucleotides outside the gene matches: 7. CDR3 residues: CASSQESGTGNSQNTLYF. The part of the CDR3 DNA that was read is TGTGCCAGCAGCCAAGAATCCGGGACAGGGAATAGTCAAAACACCTTGTAC.

This clone was detected only a few times. The gene symbols are mouse symbols. The CDR3 extends 1 residue past the end of the read, so its final part is completed from the germline J gene. The chain links TRBV26 to TRBJ1-2, with a possible D match to TRBD1 (5 bases). Germline V CDR1 and CDR2: KGHPV, FQNQEV (reference sequence). The length of the CDR3 is 12 residues. Trimming removed 8 bases from V and 5 bases from J, with 12 bases in between. CDR3 DNA, as far as it was read: TGTGCCAGCGGACACCTCAGGTCCGACTACACC. The encoded protein is CASGHLRSDYT. The CDR3 as a whole reads CASGHLRSDYTF.

Regarding this clone: Gene names denote mouse genes. The CDR3 goes on 1 residue after the read ends, and that part is filled in from the germline J gene. The chain combines TRBV2 with TRBJ2-7; 9 bases fit TRBD2. J was trimmed by 4 bases and V by 2 bases; bases with no gene match: 0. Germline CDR1 and CDR2: LGHNA and YSYQKL. This CDR3 is built from 13 residues. The sequenced part of the CDR3 DNA is TGTGCCAGCAGCCAACTGGGGGGGTATGAACAGTAC. Translation: CASSQLGGYEQY. Given in full, the CDR3 is CASSQLGGYEQYF.

With regard to this clone: The gene symbols are mouse symbols. The read comes to an end 1 residue before the CDR3 does, leaving the germline J gene to fill in the end. The V gene is TRBV16, the J gene TRBJ2-7, with 9 bases fitting TRBD2. J was trimmed by 4 bases and V by 2 bases; bases with no gene match: 3. CDR3 length: 14 amino acids. CDR1 is SGHSA, CDR2 FRNQAP, per germline. CDR3 DNA (partial): TGTGCAAGCAGCTTATTGGGGGGGCCGTATGAACAGTAC. Protein sequence: CASSLLGGPYEQY. The complete CDR3 sequence is CASSLLGGPYEQYF.

About this clone: The genes and germline here are from mouse. The missing CDR3 end, 1 residue past where the read stops, is filled in from the germline J gene. This chain links TRBV16 with TRBJ1-1, with 9 bases aligning to TRBD1. The CDR3 length is 13 residues. In germline, CDR1 is SGHSA, CDR2 FRNQAP. V was pared by 3 bases and J by 4 bases, with 0 bases of the junction left unmatched. The CDR3 DNA, read in part, is TGTGCAAGCAGCTTGACAGGGGGCACAGAAGTCTTC. It translates to CASSLTGGTEVF. The complete CDR3 reads CASSLTGGTEVFF.

As regards this clone: The germline and genes are mouse ones. The read gets to within 1 residue of the CDR3 end, and the germline J gene fills in the rest. The J gene is TRBJ2-3, the V gene TRBV26; D unresolved. This CDR3 is built from 13 residues. The V end was cut by 4 bases, the J end by 1 base, with 6 bases between. CDR1 is KGHPV, CDR2 FQNQEV, per germline (reference sequence). CDR3 DNA (partial): TGTGCCAGCAGTCCCACGGGTGCAGAAACGCTGTAT. Its protein is CASSPTGAETLY. The full CDR3 sequence reads CASSPTGAETLYF.

Regarding this clone: All gene names here are mouse names. The CDR3 goes on 1 residue after the read ends, and that part is filled in from the germline J gene. The V and J genes are TRBV2 and TRBJ2-5, with D maybe TRBD1 (6 bases). Germline V gene sequence: CDR1 LGHNA, CDR2 YSYQKL. CDR3 length: 15 residues. V lost 1 base to trimming and J lost 2 bases, with 10 bases between them. Partial CDR3 DNA: TGTGCCAGCAGCCAAGCCGGGACACTCCAAGACACCCAGTAC. Translating gives CASSQAGTLQDTQY. The complete CDR3 protein is CASSQAGTLQDTQYF.

This clone was detected only a few times. The listed genes are named as in mouse. The read ends 1 residue shy of where the CDR3 ends; the end is completed using the germline J gene. J is TRBJ2-3 and V is TRBV23; the D call TRBD2 from the table was never checked on the DNA. This CDR3 is 14 amino acids long. The germline CDR1 and CDR2 sequences are KGHTA and FQNQQP. CDR3 in amino acids: CSSRTGVSAETLYF. The CDR3 bases that were read are TGCTCCAGCAGAACTGGGGTCAGTGCAGAAACGCTGTAT. Full variable domain (remainder filled in from reference TRBV23 and TRBJ2-3): DAAVTQKPRYLIKMKGQEAEMKCIPEKGHTAVFWYQQKQSKELKFLIYFQNQQPLDQIDMVKERFSAVCPSSSLCSLGIRTCEAEDSALYLCSSRTGVSAETLYFGSGTRLTVL.

In this sample, this clone turned up once. The listed genes are named as in mouse. The read gets to within 1 residue of the CDR3 end, and the germline J gene fills in the rest. At the DNA level, this CDR3 is encoded by other sequences in the same sample as well. The chain links TRBV17 to TRBJ2-7, with 9 bases lining up with TRBD2. Germline V CDR1 and CDR2: MNHDT, YYDKIL. CDR3 length equals 12 residues. V lost 7 bases and J lost 7; bases outside the gene matches: 5. CDR3 DNA, as far as it was read: TGTGCTAGCAAGACTGGGGGAGGGGAACAGTAC. Protein: CASKTGGGEQY. The CDR3 as a whole reads CASKTGGGEQYF.

As to this clone: Germline and genes here are mouse. The DNA ends 1 residue before the CDR3 does, and the rest of the CDR3 is filled in from the germline J gene. This chain uses TRBV26 with TRBJ1-6; no clear D gene. TRBJ1-6 qualifies as an ORF whose function is uncertain. Trimming cost V 2 bases and J 3 bases, with 2 bases left between them. This CDR3 comprises 13 residues. Germline V gives CDR1 KGHPV, CDR2 FQNQEV (reference sequence). CDR3 bases read: TGTGCCAGCAGTCTGGACTATAATTCGCCCCTCTAC. Encoded protein: CASSLDYNSPLY. The entire CDR3 protein is CASSLDYNSPLYF.

This clone showed up just a few times. Each gene name is a mouse one. The sequence runs out 1 residue before the end of the CDR3; the remainder is reconstructed from the germline J gene. The gene calls are TRBV23 and TRBJ2-7. The germline V gene has CDR1 KGHTA and CDR2 FQNQQP. The CDR3 is 12 residues long. CDR3 amino acids: CSSSPSSYEQYF. The covered CDR3 bases are TGCTCCAGCAGCCCGAGCTCCTATGAACAGTAC.

As to this clone: Any gene name here is a mouse gene name. The read is 1 residue too short to cover the CDR3 end, so that end is filled in from the germline J gene. This chain uses TRBV14 with TRBJ2-4, with TRBD1 as a possible D gene (6 bases). The length of the CDR3 is 13 residues. Deletions cut 1 base from V and 4 bases from J, with 7 bases between. CDR1 is SGHDT, CDR2 FRDEAV, per germline. The CDR3 bases that were read are TGTGCCAGCAGTTTCGGACAGAAAAACACCTTGTAC. It translates to CASSFGQKNTLY. The entire CDR3 is CASSFGQKNTLYF.

As regards this clone: The gene names given are mouse names. The read stops 1 residue short of the end of the CDR3; the missing end is completed from the germline J gene. V and J are TRBV3 and TRBJ1-2; D not certain. Trimming shortened V by 1 base and J by 1 base, and 7 bases separated the two germline ends. Germline CDR1 SNHLY, CDR2 FYNGKV (reference sequence). The CDR3 is 14 amino acids. The CDR3: CASSLGTINSDYTF. Partial CDR3 DNA: TGTGCCAGCAGCTTAGGTACAATAAACTCCGACTACACC.

This clone is termed medium-sized. The genes are named according to mouse. The read ends 1 residue early relative to the CDR3; the germline J gene fills the gap. The chain carries TRBV2 and TRBJ2-7, with D unclear. Trimming removed 0 bases at V and 4 bases at J, with 7 bases between. The CDR3 loop spans 13 amino acids. CDR1 LGHNA and CDR2 YSYQKL come from the germline V gene. The part of the CDR3 DNA that was read is TGTGCCAGCAGCCAAGACGGCAAATATGAACAGTAC. Translating gives CASSQDGKYEQY. Given in full, the CDR3 is CASSQDGKYEQYF.

A remark on this clone: All gene names here are mouse names. Here the CDR3 reads CASSAQGPGQLYF. CDR3 DNA (partial): TGTGCCAGCAGTGCCCAGGGACCCGGGCAGCTCTAC. The chain combines TRBV15 with TRBJ2-2, with D perhaps assigned TRBD1 or TRBD2 (5 bases each). The read comes to an end 1 residue before the CDR3 does, leaving the germline J gene to fill in the end. The V and J ends lost 5 bases and 6 bases respectively, with 10 bases between them. The CDR3 contains 13 residues. Germline V lookup: CDR1 SGHND, CDR2 FRSKSL.

Details on this clone: Gene and germline names: mouse. The read comes to an end 1 residue before the CDR3 does, leaving the germline J gene to fill in the end. The chain uses TRBV20 and TRBJ1-2, with D uncertain. V dropped 1 base and J dropped 2 bases, with 5 bases sitting between them. The CDR3 totals 12 residues. Germline V lookup: CDR1 GFQATS, CDR2 STVNSAI. The CDR3 here is CGARAGNSDYTF. The sequenced CDR3 bases are TGTGGTGCTAGGGCGGGGAACTCCGACTACACC.

This clone was found a few times. The germline and genes are mouse ones. The sequence runs out 1 residue before the end of the CDR3; the remainder is reconstructed from the germline J gene. The chain joins TRBV4 to TRBJ2-7; TRBD2 aligns across 14 bases. Germline V gene sequence: CDR1 LGHDT, CDR2 YNNKQL (reference sequence). V was pared by 4 bases and J by 6 bases, with 5 bases of the junction left unmatched. The CDR3 loop spans 15 amino acids. CDR3 region: CASSLGLGGLFEQYF. The CDR3 DNA, read in part, is TGTGCCAGCAGCTTGGGACTGGGGGGGCTTTTTGAACAGTAC.

Worth noting for this clone: Gene labels here are mouse ones. The read is 1 residue too short to cover the CDR3 end, so that end is filled in from the germline J gene. The rearrangement joins TRBV26 to TRBJ2-7; D gene unclear. CDR1 is KGHPV, CDR2 FQNQEV, per germline (reference sequence). V gave up 2 bases and J gave up 3 bases, with 5 bases separating them. The CDR3 totals 12 residues. The sequenced part of the CDR3 DNA is TGTGCCAGCAGTCTGAACAACTATGAACAGTAC. Amino acids: CASSLNNYEQY. The CDR3 as a whole reads CASSLNNYEQYF.

Concerning this clone: Here the gene names and germline are mouse. The read is 1 residue too short to cover the CDR3 end, so that end is filled in from the germline J gene. The V and J genes are TRBV5 and TRBJ1-6, with D possibly being TRBD1 (6 bases). TRBJ1-6 is an open reading frame, and its role is uncertain. In germline, CDR1 is LGHNA, CDR2 YNLKQL (reference sequence). The CDR3 has 15 amino acids. With 0 bases removed from V and 7 bases from J, the gap between germline ends came to 10 bases. CDR3 loop: CASSQEGTINSPLYF. CDR3 bases read: TGTGCCAGCAGCCAAGAAGGGACAATCAATTCGCCCCTCTAC.

With regard to this clone: Gene names are mouse gene names. The DNA ends 1 residue before the CDR3 does, and the rest of the CDR3 is filled in from the germline J gene. The gene calls are TRBV3 and TRBJ2-7, with a possible D match to TRBD2 (7 bases). Germline V gene lookup returns CDR1 SNHLY and CDR2 FYNGKV (reference sequence). CDR3 length: 15 residues. V gave up 0 bases and J gave up 1 base, with 10 bases separating them. The CDR3 is CASSLAWGASYEQYF. CDR3 DNA (partial): TGTGCCAGCAGCTTAGCTTGGGGGGCGTCCTATGAACAGTAC. Variable domain in full (rest from reference TRBV3 and TRBJ2-7): GPKVLQIPSHQIIDMGQMVTLNCDPVSNHLYFYWYKQILGQQMEFLVNFYNGKVMEKSKLFKDQFSVERPDGSYFTLKIQPTALEDSAVYFCASSLAWGASYEQYFGPGTRLTVL.

Comments on this clone: Mouse gene names and germline throughout. Read sequence stops 1 residue before the CDR3 end, and the germline J gene provides the missing end. This rearrangement joins TRBV16 to TRBJ2-5; possibly TRBD1 for D (6 bases). Germline loops: CDR1 SGHSA, CDR2 FRNQAP. The CDR3 has 14 amino acids. V gave up 5 bases and J gave up 1 base, with 10 bases separating them. CDR3 sequence reads: CASSLSGDQDTQYF. The covered CDR3 bases are TGTGCAAGCAGCCTATCAGGGGACCAAGACACCCAGTAC.

As for this clone: Genes and germline are mouse. The read gets to within 1 residue of the CDR3 end, and the germline J gene fills in the rest. The J gene is TRBJ2-4, the V gene TRBV5; 10 bases agree with TRBD2. This CDR3 spans 15 amino acids. The germline V gene has CDR1 LGHNA and CDR2 YNLKQL (reference sequence). The junction had 6 bases not matched to a gene; V was cut back by 3 bases and J by 6 bases. CDR3 DNA, as far as it was read: TGTGCCAGCAGCCATCTGGGGGGGCGCGGGAACACCTTGTAC. Residues: CASSHLGGRGNTLY. The whole CDR3 protein reads CASSHLGGRGNTLYF.